These 5 T cell receptor beta chains were sequenced from one sample in a study of CD8+CD57+ T cells in acquired aplastic anemia. For CDR3 and TCR beta VDJ profiling, genomic DNA was the template used. MiXCR was run by TCRdb on the reads, yielding one entry per CDR3 protein. The sample lists some 200,000 distinct CDR3 sequences, almost 35% occurring once. Sample: sorted CD4+, CD8+, or CD8+CD57+ T cells (not recorded which) from PBMCs. Every receptor here comes from a human donor in good health, serving as a control.

A remark on this clonotype: Compared with germline, one end of the junction differs, possibly owing to a read error. The J gene is TRBJ2-6, the V gene TRBV5-1; the D is unclear. The CDR3 length is 15 residues. CDR1 and CDR2 from the germline V gene are SGHRS and YFSETQ. Written as DNA, the CDR3 is TGCGCCTGCAGCTCCACCCGCTCTGGGGCCAACGTCCTGACTTTC. It translates to CACSSTRSGANVLTF.

This clonotype was recorded at least ten times. The genes are TRBV6-1 and TRBJ1-6, with D tentatively TRBD1 (6 bases). The CDR3 is 15 amino acids. V was trimmed by 5 bases and J by 4 bases, leaving 12 bases between them. Germline-derived CDR1 and CDR2 are MNHNS and SASEGT. The CDR3 reads CASSRTGTYNSPLHF. CDR3 sequence (DNA): TGTGCCAGCAGTAGAACCGGGACATATAATTCACCCCTCCACTTT.

This clonotype was counted at least ten times. The gene calls are TRBV5-8 and TRBJ1-5, with a possible D match to TRBD1 (5 bases). Trimming took 1 base from V and 9 from J, leaving 8 bases between them. The CDR3 spans 12 residues. Germline values: CDR1 SGHTS, CDR2 YDEGEE. CDR3 nucleotide sequence: TGTGCCAGCAGCTTGAGGGGTCTGCCCCAGCATTTT. Amino acid sequence: CASSLRGLPQHF.

There are many counts of this clonotype. The CDR3 DNA sequence: TGTGCCAGCAGCGAGACAGGGGCCCACGAGCAGTACTTC. As protein: CASSETGAHEQYF. The rearrangement joins TRBV6-1 to TRBJ2-7; 8 bases are shared with TRBD1. The CDR3 runs to 13 residues. V was pared by 6 bases and J by 5 bases, with 6 bases of the junction left unmatched. The germline CDR1 and CDR2 sequences are MNHNS and SASEGT.

The V gene is TRBV7-8, the J gene TRBJ1-5; TRBD1 matches 7 bases. The CDR3 covers 15 residues. V was clipped by 0 bases and J by 7 bases; unmatched bases: 6. Looked up from germline, CDR1 is SGHVS and CDR2 is FQNEAQ. CDR3 in DNA: TGTGCCAGCAGCTTAGCGATTTCAGGGGGGCAGCCCCAGCATTTT. Protein product: CASSLAISGGQPQHF.